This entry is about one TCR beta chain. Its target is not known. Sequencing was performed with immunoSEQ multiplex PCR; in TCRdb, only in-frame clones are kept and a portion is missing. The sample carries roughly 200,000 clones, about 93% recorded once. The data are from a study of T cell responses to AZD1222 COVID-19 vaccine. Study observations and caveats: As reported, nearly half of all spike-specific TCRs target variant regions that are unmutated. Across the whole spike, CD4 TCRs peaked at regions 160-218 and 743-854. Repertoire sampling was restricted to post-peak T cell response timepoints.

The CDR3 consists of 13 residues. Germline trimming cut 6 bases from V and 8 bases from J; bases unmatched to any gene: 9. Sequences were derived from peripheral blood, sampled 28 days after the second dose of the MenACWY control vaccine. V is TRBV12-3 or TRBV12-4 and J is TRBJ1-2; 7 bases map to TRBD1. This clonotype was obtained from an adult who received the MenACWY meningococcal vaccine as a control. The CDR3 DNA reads TGTGCCAGCAGCCAAACAGGGGTAGGAGGCTACACCTTC. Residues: CASSQTGVGGYTF.